The 14 T cell receptor beta chains presented below share a single source sample, sequenced in a study of T cell responses to AZD1222 COVID-19 vaccine. TCRdb's table, derived via immunoSEQ multiplex PCR, lists solely in-frame clones and lacks some. The sample carries some 150,000 clones, 93% recorded once. The sample consisted of peripheral blood, taken on day 0 of AZD1222 vaccination. The receptors shown here come from an adult in good health.

V is TRBV5-1 and J is TRBJ2-7; 7 nucleotides line up with TRBD1. Per the germline V gene, CDR1 is SGHRS and CDR2 is YFSETQ. This CDR3 region has 13 residues. V gave up 4 bases and J gave up 2 bases; unmatched junction bases: 3. The CDR3 is CASSPDRTYEQYF. In DNA, the CDR3 is TGCGCCAGCAGCCCGGACAGGACCTACGAGCAGTACTTC.

This chain joins TRBV11-2 and TRBJ2-1; 7 bases align to TRBD1. The J segment lost 3 bases and the V segment lost 2 bases, leaving 4 bases of the junction unmatched. The CDR3 runs 15 residues. Germline values: CDR1 SGHAT, CDR2 FQNNGV. The CDR3 protein is CASSLYYRGYNEQFF. The CDR3 DNA follows: TGTGCCAGCAGCTTATATTACAGGGGCTACAATGAGCAGTTCTTC.

V is TRBV18 and J is TRBJ1-2; D is uncertain. From germline, CDR1 is KGHSH and CDR2 LQKENI. This CDR3 is 13 amino acids long. V was pared by 4 bases and J by 7 bases, with 13 bases between. The CDR3 protein is CASSRSGIGGYTF. The CDR3 bases are TGTGCCAGCTCACGGAGCGGGATTGGTGGCTACACCTTC.

The chain recombines TRBV5-4 with TRBJ1-6; the D gene is possibly TRBD1 (5 bases). Trimming removed 3 bases from V and 8 bases from J, with 18 bases in between. This CDR3 has 16 residues. Germline V gene lookup returns CDR1 SGHNT and CDR2 YYREEE (reference sequence). CDR3 region: CASSSQTGTVDSPLHF. CDR3 nucleotides: TGTGCCAGCAGCTCTCAGACCGGGACCGTTGATTCACCCCTCCACTTT.

The V gene is TRBV11-2, the J gene TRBJ1-2; perhaps TRBD1 as D (6 bases). This CDR3 comprises 15 residues. V was cut by 1 base and J by 4 bases, with 13 bases left in between. Germline V gene sequence: CDR1 SGHAT, CDR2 FQNNGV. The CDR3 coding sequence is TGTGCCAGCAGCTTAGGTTCGACAGGTTTCTATGGCTACACCTTC. Amino acids: CASSLGSTGFYGYTF.

The chain combines TRBV3-1 (or the pseudogene TRBV3-2) with TRBJ1-1; no firm D call. Trimming pared 2 bases from V and 2 bases from J, leaving 6 bases between. In germline, CDR1 is LGHDT, CDR2 YNNKEL (reference sequence). This CDR3 spans 13 amino acids. CDR3 in DNA: TGTGCCAGCAGCCAAAGGATCAACACTGAAGCTTTCTTT. It encodes CASSQRINTEAFF.

Worth noting for this clone: This sample also contains other DNA sequences that code for the same CDR3. The chain couples TRBV18 to TRBJ2-3; D gene ambiguous. Germline assignment: CDR1 KGHSH and CDR2 LQKENI. CDR3 length equals 14 residues. V lost 3 bases and J 0 bases, leaving 7 bases between the germline ends. CDR3: CASSPARSTDTQYF. The CDR3 DNA is TGTGCCAGCTCACCCGCCCGTAGCACAGATACGCAGTATTTT.

This rearrangement joins TRBV21-1 to TRBJ2-7; the listed D gene, TRBD2, was not tested against the DNA. TRBV21-1 is described as a pseudogene. This CDR3 spans 18 amino acids. CDR3 loop: CASSKPNRIAGRAYEQYF. The CDR3 DNA follows: TGTGCCAGCAGCAAACCGAACCGAATCGCCGGGAGAGCCTACGAGCAGTACTTC.

J is TRBJ1-1 and V is TRBV19; 7 bases line up with TRBD1. The CDR3 length is 12 residues. Germline CDR1 and CDR2: LNHDA and SQIVND (reference sequence). Unmatched junction bases numbered 4, after V lost 7 bases and J lost 5 bases. The CDR3 nucleotides are TGTGCCAGTACCGGGACAGCTACTGAAGCTTTCTTT. As protein: CASTGTATEAFF.

The rearrangement links TRBV7-9 to TRBJ2-1, with TRBD2 matching over 11 bases. The CDR3 is 16 amino acids. In germline, CDR1 is SEHNR, CDR2 FQNEAQ (reference sequence). The V gene end was trimmed by 1 base and the J gene end by 3 bases; junction bases not matched to a gene: 2. As DNA, the CDR3 is TGTGCCAGCAGCTTAGGACTAGCGGGACACTACAATGAGCAGTTCTTC. Protein: CASSLGLAGHYNEQFF.

This clone appeared a few times. This rearrangement joins TRBV7-6 to TRBJ2-3, with TRBD1 matching 7 bases. Germline CDR1 SGHVS, CDR2 FNYEAQ. Trimming cost V 5 bases and J 2 bases; bases outside gene matches: 7. The CDR3 length is 15 residues. In nucleotides, the CDR3 is TGTGCCAGCAGCGCCCGACAGGGCCTCACAGATACGCAGTATTTT. Its protein is CASSARQGLTDTQYF.

The genes are TRBV27 and TRBJ2-1; D is unclear. The CDR3 runs 13 residues. The germline V gene encodes CDR1 MNHEY and CDR2 SMNVEV (reference sequence). Trimming shortened V by 3 bases and J by 3 bases, and 6 bases separated the two germline ends. The CDR3 DNA reads TGTGCCAGCAGTTTTGAACACTACAATGAGCAGTTCTTC. Translating it yields CASSFEHYNEQFF.

V and J are TRBV5-5 and TRBJ2-5, with D possibly called TRBD1 or TRBD2 (5 bases each). In germline, CDR1 is SGHKS, CDR2 YYEKEE (reference sequence). V shed 5 bases and J shed 2 bases, with 19 bases lying between them. The CDR3 sequence is 16 residues long. CDR3 region: CASRFGSGTVQETQYF. In nucleotides, the CDR3 is TGTGCCAGCAGGTTTGGCTCCGGGACGGTACAAGAGACCCAGTACTTC.

The rearrangement joins TRBV18 to TRBJ2-3, with TRBD2 matching 11 bases. The CDR3 has 15 residues. With V trimmed by 4 bases and J by 5 bases, 5 bases remained unmatched. CDR1 is KGHSH, CDR2 LQKENI, per germline. CDR3 nucleotides: TGTGCCAGCTCACTTTCTAGCGGGAGGATAGATACGCAGTATTTT. It is translated as CASSLSSGRIDTQYF.